What follows are 13 T cell receptor beta chains derived from one specimen sequenced in a study of STAT5B mutations in CD4+ large granular lymphocyte leukemia. Assay: immunoSEQ multiplex PCR; the TCRdb copy retains only in-frame clones and omits some. The table records fewer than 45,000 clones, around 85% of them present only once. The sequenced material came from CD4+ T cells from blood buffy coats. These receptors were collected from a human donor in good health.

This chain links TRBV5-1 with TRBJ1-1, with 9 positions matching TRBD1. Per germline, CDR1 SGHRS and CDR2 YFSETQ. V dropped 3 bases and J dropped 8; count of bases not matched to a gene: 2. This CDR3 region has 12 residues. The CDR3: CASSYGTGEAFF. The CDR3, as DNA: TGCGCCAGCAGCTATGGGACAGGGGAAGCTTTCTTT.

The chain carries TRBV10-1 and TRBJ2-3; the D gene is possibly TRBD2 (5 bases). The germline CDR1 and CDR2 sequences are WNHNN and SYGVQD (reference sequence). The V gene lost 8 bases and the J gene lost 5 bases, with 17 bases spanning the gap. The CDR3 is 14 amino acids. In DNA, the CDR3 is TGCGCCAGCTCTAAACGACGGGAAGTAGATACGCAGTATTTT. As protein: CASSKRREVDTQYF.

To note about this clone: This CDR3 is also generated by other DNA sequences in the sample. CDR3 bases: TGCGCCAGCAGCTTGGGACAGGGGCCAGATACGCAGTATTTT. Its translation is CASSLGQGPDTQYF. The chain links TRBV5-1 to TRBJ2-3; 8 bases are shared with TRBD1. J was trimmed by 4 bases and V by 0 bases; bases with no gene match: 1. The CDR3 has 14 residues. Per germline, CDR1 SGHRS and CDR2 YFSETQ.

The chain combines TRBV9 with TRBJ2-2, with 9 bases identical to TRBD1. Germline CDR1 is SGDLS and CDR2 is YYNGEE. V trimming: 4 bases; J trimming: 3 bases; junction bases outside the gene matches: 4. The CDR3 is made up of 15 amino acids. The CDR3 DNA follows: TGTGCCAGCAGCTTCAGGACAGGGGACACCGGGGAGCTGTTTTTT. This codes for CASSFRTGDTGELFF.

V usage is TRBV30 and J usage is TRBJ2-5; D might be TRBD2 (7 bases). The J call is in doubt because the DNA end fits TRBJ2-7 better. The germline V gene has CDR1 GTSNPN and CDR2 SVGIG (reference sequence). The CDR3 totals 16 residues. CDR3 residues: CAWSSPGWRGHYEQYF. The CDR3 region has the DNA TGTGCCTGGAGTTCCCCGGGATGGCGGGGGCACTACGAGCAGTACTTC.

This chain links TRBV27 with TRBJ1-5; D is undetermined. The V gene's germline CDR1 is MNHEY and CDR2 SMNVEV (reference sequence). V was shortened by 2 bases and J by 3 bases, with 11 bases between the two germline ends. CDR3 length: 15 residues. The CDR3 coding sequence is TGTGCCAGCAGTTTAAGCTGGGGAATCAATCAGCCCCAGCATTTT. Translating it yields CASSLSWGINQPQHF.

The chain has TRBV4-1 and TRBJ1-5; D is undetermined. V was trimmed by 1 base and J by 0 bases, leaving 7 bases between them. From germline, CDR1 is MGHRA and CDR2 YSYEKL. The CDR3 sequence is 15 residues long. The CDR3 DNA sequence: TGCGCCAGCAGCCAAGTACCCGATAGCAATCAGCCCCAGCATTTT. Encoded protein: CASSQVPDSNQPQHF.

The genes are TRBV9 and TRBJ2-5; 13 nucleotides match TRBD2. The V and J ends lost 4 bases and 5 bases, in that order; junction bases with no gene match: 5. Germline values: CDR1 SGDLS, CDR2 YYNGEE. This CDR3 has 15 amino acids. The CDR3 region has the DNA TGTGCCAGCAGCTCGGGACTAGCGGGATCGGAGACCCAGTACTTC. The encoded protein is CASSSGLAGSETQYF.

The gene calls are TRBV25-1 and TRBJ2-1; unclear D gene. The V gene's germline CDR1 is MGHDK and CDR2 SYGVNS. The V end lost 1 base, the J end lost 0 bases, and 13 bases lay between the germline ends. The CDR3 covers 17 residues. CDR3 protein: CASSESPRSGSYNEQFF. CDR3 sequence (DNA): TGTGCCAGCAGTGAATCCCCGAGGTCGGGCTCCTACAATGAGCAGTTCTTC.

The chain couples TRBV6-5 to TRBJ1-1; D is unclear. The germline V gene encodes CDR1 MNHEY and CDR2 SVGAGI. This CDR3 is built from 13 residues. Between the trimmed V and J ends, which lost 9 bases and 0 bases, there was a span of 11 bases. CDR3 amino acids: CASSAYMNTEAFF. The CDR3 nucleotides are TGTGCCAGTTCCGCATACATGAACACTGAAGCTTTCTTT.

The V gene is TRBV25-1, the J gene TRBJ2-7; the D is unclear. The V end was cut by 1 base, the J end by 5 bases, with 15 bases between. The CDR3 consists of 15 residues. Germline CDR1 and CDR2: MGHDK and SYGVNS. CDR3 region: CASSEFGRPPDEQYF. The CDR3 coding sequence is TGTGCCAGCAGTGAATTCGGCAGGCCGCCGGACGAGCAGTACTTC.

V usage is TRBV7-9 and J usage is TRBJ1-1; D ambiguous. The CDR3 is 13 amino acids. The V gene's germline CDR1 is SEHNR and CDR2 FQNEAQ (reference sequence). The V and J ends lost 1 base and 10 bases respectively, with 13 bases between them. The CDR3 protein is CASSLVRTAGAFF. CDR3 bases: TGTGCCAGCAGCTTAGTCCGGACGGCGGGAGCTTTCTTT.

The J gene is TRBJ2-5, the V gene TRBV5-1; D possibly corresponds to TRBD2 (6 bases). There are 14 residues in the CDR3. Per the germline V gene, CDR1 is SGHRS and CDR2 is YFSETQ. V was cut by 2 bases and J by 2 bases, with 10 bases left in between. The CDR3 sequence: CASSFGGFQETQYF. The CDR3 DNA reads as TGCGCCAGCAGCTTCGGGGGTTTTCAAGAGACCCAGTACTTC.